This TCR beta chain was captured in a study of human T cells and chemical hapten exposure. Across the study: Minor volume differences among pooled libraries chiefly drove per-sample TCR yield variation. Findings and limits, study-wide: TCRs whose frequency exceeded 1 in 1000 remained the same following DPC sensitization.

This CDR3 is built from 13 residues. Germline V lookup: CDR1 SNHLY, CDR2 FYNNEI. Trimming took 4 bases from V and 2 from J, leaving 8 bases between them. For the library, individual cDNA molecules each received unique molecular identifiers. Original methodology: Ranging from roughly 23,224 to 750,000, TCR counts per sample had a median value of roughly 96,000. Each CDR3 protein gets one entry after TCRdb re-called the 5' RACE reads with MiXCR. TCRdb assigned the V and J calls; the authors' analysis was not used. Found here are about 140,000 distinct CDR3 sequences, roughly 4% of them singletons; the top ten hold about 1.3%. Someone pulled total RNA out of unfractionated whole blood. In its sample, this clonotype was seen many times. Antigen specificity is unknown.

This TCR derives from a female donor in good health. The V gene is TRBV2, the J gene TRBJ2-5; perhaps TRBD1 as D (6 bases). CDR3 bases: TGTGCCAGCAGTGCGGACAGACAAGAGACCCAGTACTTC. Translating gives CASSADRQETQYF. Combining the CDR3 with reference TRBV2 and TRBJ2-5 gives the whole variable domain EPEVTQTPSHQVTQMGQEVILRCVPISNHLYFYWYRQILGQKVEFLVSFYNNEISEKSEIFDDQFSVERPDGSNFTLKIRSTKLEDSAMYFCASSADRQETQYFGPGTRLLVL.